This is a list of T cell receptor beta chains from one sample in a study of blood T cell repertoires in COVID-19. Repertoires were generated with immunoSEQ multiplex PCR, while TCRdb's copy carries only in-frame clones and drops some. The table lists some 450,000 clones, 70% to 90% of them singletons. The specimen sequenced was peripheral blood. These receptors came from a man aged 18-30 years with COVID-19, enrolled during active disease. Each CDR3 is given with its conserved first and last residue. Fields, in order: V gene, CDR3 length, D gene, J gene, clone size, CDR3 protein, CDR3 DNA. D genes are given only for firm matches. The size field is filled for only some rows; it gives once, few, many or a size class.

V gene: TRBV27; CDR3 length: 14; D gene: -; J gene: TRBJ2-7; clone size: -; CDR3 protein: CASSLNPNGYEQYF; CDR3 DNA: TGTGCCAGCAGTTTGAATCCTAACGGGTACGAGCAGTACTTC
V gene: TRBV19; CDR3 length: 16; D gene: -; J gene: TRBJ2-7; clone size: few; CDR3 protein: CASTAWAGAGSDEQYF; CDR3 DNA: TGTGCCAGTACTGCATGGGCGGGGGCCGGTAGCGACGAGCAGTACTTC
V gene: TRBV6-5; CDR3 length: 14; D gene: TRBD1; J gene: TRBJ2-7; clone size: -; CDR3 protein: CATETDRGTYEQYF; CDR3 DNA: TGTGCCACCGAAACGGACAGGGGAACCTACGAGCAGTACTTC
V gene: TRBV27; CDR3 length: 15; D gene: TRBD2; J gene: TRBJ2-7; clone size: few; CDR3 protein: CASSHLLAGGPEQYF; CDR3 DNA: TGTGCCAGCAGCCACCTACTAGCGGGAGGGCCCGAGCAGTACTTC
V gene: TRBV24-1; CDR3 length: 16; D gene: TRBD2; J gene: TRBJ2-1; clone size: -; CDR3 protein: CATSETTSGRYNEQFF; CDR3 DNA: TGTGCCACCAGTGAAACCACTAGCGGGAGGTACAATGAGCAGTTCTTC
V gene: TRBV7-9; CDR3 length: 16; D gene: TRBD1; J gene: TRBJ2-1; clone size: -; CDR3 protein: CASSFSGDRLYNEQFF; CDR3 DNA: TGTGCCAGCAGCTTCTCGGGGGACAGGCTATACAATGAGCAGTTCTTC
V gene: TRBV13; CDR3 length: 15; D gene: TRBD2; J gene: TRBJ2-2; clone size: -; CDR3 protein: CASSDSGRATGELFF; CDR3 DNA: TGTGCCAGCAGCGATAGCGGGAGGGCCACCGGGGAGCTGTTTTTT
V gene: TRBV18; CDR3 length: 15; D gene: TRBD2; J gene: TRBJ2-3; clone size: -; CDR3 protein: CASSLSGGGTDTQYF; CDR3 DNA: TGTGCCAGCTCCCTCAGCGGGGGGGGCACAGATACGCAGTATTTT
V gene: TRBV5-4; CDR3 length: 15; D gene: TRBD2; J gene: TRBJ2-7; clone size: -; CDR3 protein: CASSREGRASREQYF; CDR3 DNA: TGTGCCAGCAGCCGGGAAGGGAGGGCCTCTAGAGAGCAGTACTTC
V gene: TRBV10-1; CDR3 length: 15; D gene: TRBD2; J gene: TRBJ2-5; clone size: -; CDR3 protein: CASSEVTSEGETQYF; CDR3 DNA: TGCGCCAGCAGTGAGGTTACTAGCGAGGGAGAGACCCAGTACTTC
V gene: TRBV3-1/TRBV3-2; CDR3 length: 13; D gene: -; J gene: TRBJ1-1; clone size: -; CDR3 protein: CASGIQGFTEAFF; CDR3 DNA: TGTGCCAGCGGGATACAGGGTTTTACTGAAGCTTTCTTT
V gene: TRBV20-1; CDR3 length: 13; D gene: -; J gene: TRBJ1-1; clone size: -; CDR3 protein: CSASGQGNTEAFF; CDR3 DNA: TGCAGTGCTAGTGGGCAGGGGAACACTGAAGCTTTCTTT
V gene: TRBV4-1; CDR3 length: 20; D gene: -; J gene: TRBJ2-1; clone size: -; CDR3 protein: CASSQKSQTNPRSSYNEQFF; CDR3 DNA: TGCGCCAGCAGCCAAAAATCCCAGACTAACCCAAGATCCTCCTACAATGAGCAGTTCTTC
V gene: TRBV2; CDR3 length: 13; D gene: -; J gene: TRBJ1-5; clone size: -; CDR3 protein: CASSENRDQPQHF; CDR3 DNA: TGTGCCAGCAGTGAAAACCGAGATCAGCCCCAGCATTTT
V gene: TRBV4-1; CDR3 length: 14; D gene: TRBD2; J gene: TRBJ2-1; clone size: many; CDR3 protein: CASSPGLGGNEQFF; CDR3 DNA: TGCGCCAGCAGCCCGGGACTAGGTGGCAATGAGCAGTTCTTC
V gene: TRBV30; CDR3 length: 15; D gene: TRBD2; J gene: TRBJ2-1; clone size: -; CDR3 protein: CAWGGLAGARNEQFF; CDR3 DNA: TGTGCCTGGGGGGGACTAGCGGGAGCCCGCAATGAGCAGTTCTTC
V gene: TRBV6-1; CDR3 length: 16; D gene: -; J gene: TRBJ1-4; clone size: -; CDR3 protein: CASSDHRVPTNEKLFF; CDR3 DNA: TGTGCCAGCAGTGACCACAGGGTCCCAACTAATGAAAAACTGTTTTTT
V gene: TRBV7-8; CDR3 length: 16; D gene: -; J gene: TRBJ2-3; clone size: -; CDR3 protein: CASRSVRVAITDTQYF; CDR3 DNA: TGTGCCAGCAGGTCGGTCCGCGTAGCTATCACAGATACGCAGTATTTT
V gene: TRBV5-1; CDR3 length: 15; D gene: -; J gene: TRBJ2-2; clone size: -; CDR3 protein: CASSFRGETTGELFF; CDR3 DNA: TGCGCCAGCAGCTTCCGCGGGGAGACGACCGGGGAGCTGTTTTTT
V gene: TRBV29-1; CDR3 length: 12; D gene: TRBD2; J gene: TRBJ2-1; clone size: -; CDR3 protein: CSDSGGAAEQFF; CDR3 DNA: TGCAGCGATAGCGGGGGGGCAGCCGAGCAGTTCTTC
V gene: TRBV2; CDR3 length: 13; D gene: -; J gene: TRBJ1-1; clone size: once; CDR3 protein: CASRGHLSTEAFF; CDR3 DNA: TGTGCCAGCAGGGGACACCTTAGCACTGAAGCTTTCTTT
V gene: TRBV5-4; CDR3 length: 14; D gene: TRBD2; J gene: TRBJ2-1; clone size: -; CDR3 protein: CASRGTSSVNEQFF; CDR3 DNA: TGTGCCAGCAGGGGGACTAGCTCGGTCAATGAGCAGTTCTTC
V gene: TRBV2; CDR3 length: 15; D gene: TRBD2; J gene: TRBJ2-3; clone size: -; CDR3 protein: CASSSPGRASGTQYF; CDR3 DNA: TGTGCCAGCAGCTCCCCCGGGAGGGCCTCCGGTACGCAGTATTTT
V gene: TRBV18; CDR3 length: 14; D gene: -; J gene: TRBJ1-3; clone size: -; CDR3 protein: CASSPGGSGNTIYF; CDR3 DNA: TGTGCCAGCTCACCGGGGGGATCTGGAAACACCATATATTTT
V gene: TRBV18; CDR3 length: 15; D gene: -; J gene: TRBJ1-5; clone size: -; CDR3 protein: CASSPGFTDSEPQHF; CDR3 DNA: TGTGCCAGCTCACCAGGGTTCACGGATAGCGAGCCCCAGCATTTT
V gene: TRBV25-1; CDR3 length: 16; D gene: TRBD1; J gene: TRBJ1-3; clone size: -; CDR3 protein: CASSLQGASSGNTIYF; CDR3 DNA: TGTGCCAGCAGTCTTCAGGGGGCCTCCTCTGGAAACACCATATATTTT
V gene: TRBV3-1/TRBV3-2; CDR3 length: 16; D gene: -; J gene: TRBJ1-4; clone size: -; CDR3 protein: CASSQGPGAVDEKLFF; CDR3 DNA: TGTGCCAGCAGCCAAGGGCCAGGGGCTGTAGATGAAAAACTGTTTTTT
V gene: TRBV19; CDR3 length: 16; D gene: -; J gene: TRBJ1-3; clone size: -; CDR3 protein: CASSPITRDSGNTIYF; CDR3 DNA: TGTGCCAGTAGCCCGATAACCCGGGACTCTGGAAACACCATATATTTT
V gene: TRBV19; CDR3 length: 15; D gene: TRBD2; J gene: TRBJ2-2; clone size: once; CDR3 protein: CASSFLAGLPGELFF; CDR3 DNA: TGTGCCAGTAGCTTCCTAGCGGGACTTCCCGGGGAGCTGTTTTTT
V gene: TRBV5-1; CDR3 length: 17; D gene: TRBD1; J gene: TRBJ1-2; clone size: -; CDR3 protein: CASTEGQETNSNYGYTF; CDR3 DNA: TGCGCCAGCACAGAAGGACAGGAGACCAACTCTAACTATGGCTACACCTTC
V gene: TRBV3-1/TRBV3-2; CDR3 length: 16; D gene: TRBD2; J gene: TRBJ2-5; clone size: -; CDR3 protein: CASSQWASGRGETQYF; CDR3 DNA: TGTGCCAGCAGCCAATGGGCTAGCGGGAGGGGGGAGACCCAGTACTTC
V gene: TRBV5-4; CDR3 length: 14; D gene: -; J gene: TRBJ1-1; clone size: -; CDR3 protein: CASSFRGGNTEAFF; CDR3 DNA: TGTGCCAGCAGCTTTAGGGGGGGGAACACTGAAGCTTTCTTT
V gene: TRBV19; CDR3 length: 14; D gene: -; J gene: TRBJ1-1; clone size: -; CDR3 protein: CASSPGGGDTEAFF; CDR3 DNA: TGTGCCAGTAGTCCCGGAGGGGGGGACACTGAAGCTTTCTTT
V gene: TRBV18; CDR3 length: 14; D gene: TRBD1; J gene: TRBJ1-4; clone size: -; CDR3 protein: CASSPGTGNEKLFF; CDR3 DNA: TGTGCCAGCTCACCCGGGACAGGCAATGAAAAACTGTTTTTT
V gene: TRBV7-8; CDR3 length: 16; D gene: -; J gene: TRBJ1-2; clone size: -; CDR3 protein: CASSFSGLSYGDGYTF; CDR3 DNA: TGTGCCAGCAGCTTCTCAGGGCTGAGCTACGGTGATGGCTACACCTTC
V gene: TRBV19; CDR3 length: 18; D gene: TRBD1; J gene: TRBJ1-2; clone size: few; CDR3 protein: CASSSTGTGGILNYGYTF; CDR3 DNA: TGTGCCAGTAGTTCTACTGGGACAGGGGGCATTTTAAACTATGGCTACACCTTC
V gene: TRBV5-6; CDR3 length: 15; D gene: TRBD1; J gene: TRBJ2-5; clone size: -; CDR3 protein: CASSDRDRGMETQYF; CDR3 DNA: TGTGCCAGCAGCGACCGGGACAGGGGAATGGAGACCCAGTACTTC
V gene: TRBV19; CDR3 length: 14; D gene: -; J gene: TRBJ1-1; clone size: -; CDR3 protein: CASSPSGPSTEAFF; CDR3 DNA: TGTGCCAGTAGTCCTAGCGGACCGAGCACTGAAGCTTTCTTT
V gene: TRBV6-1; CDR3 length: 16; D gene: TRBD1; J gene: TRBJ2-7; clone size: -; CDR3 protein: CASSVRDRGLSYEQYF; CDR3 DNA: TGTGCCAGCAGTGTCCGGGACAGGGGGCTTTCCTACGAGCAGTACTTC
V gene: TRBV9; CDR3 length: 15; D gene: -; J gene: TRBJ2-5; clone size: -; CDR3 protein: CASSATDFFGETQYF; CDR3 DNA: TGTGCCAGCAGCGCGACAGATTTTTTTGGGGAGACCCAGTACTTC
V gene: TRBV4-1; CDR3 length: 13; D gene: TRBD2; J gene: TRBJ2-7; clone size: -; CDR3 protein: CASSSGMLDEQYF; CDR3 DNA: TGCGCCAGCTCTAGCGGGATGTTGGACGAGCAGTACTTC
V gene: TRBV6-5; CDR3 length: 15; D gene: -; J gene: TRBJ1-1; clone size: few; CDR3 protein: CASSRPTATNTEAFF; CDR3 DNA: TGTGCCAGCAGCCGCCCCACAGCCACGAACACTGAAGCTTTCTTT